A single sample is the source of the 23 T cell receptor beta chains below, sequenced in a study of cytotoxic CD8 clonotypes in ibrutinib-treated CLL. Produced via immunoSEQ multiplex PCR; TCRdb's table is partial and in-frame only. The data contain nearly 100,000 clones, around four fifths of them seen just once; the ten biggest clones take up 25% to 40%. The sequencing here drew on PBMCs, taken after 12 months of ibrutinib treatment. The receptor set was obtained from a human donor with chronic lymphocytic leukemia.

In its sample, this clone was seen once. This chain links TRBV29-1 with TRBJ2-3, with 9 bases lining up with TRBD2. The germline V gene encodes CDR1 SQVTM and CDR2 ANQGSEA. CDR3 length: 15 residues. Unmatched junction bases numbered 10, after V lost 5 bases and J lost 4 bases. The CDR3 region is CSVSKRGVSPDTQYF. CDR3 coding DNA: TGCAGCGTTTCCAAGCGGGGGGTTAGCCCAGATACGCAGTATTTT.

This chain joins TRBV6-6 and TRBJ2-6; D is ambiguous. The CDR3 runs to 14 residues. Per germline, CDR1 MNHNY and CDR2 SVGAGI (reference sequence). The V end lost 8 bases, the J end lost 0 bases, and 8 bases lay between the germline ends. In DNA form, the CDR3 reads TGTGCCAGCCACACGGTCTCTGGGGCCAACGTCCTGACTTTC. Amino acids: CASHTVSGANVLTF.

This chain connects TRBV6-1 to TRBJ2-7; 7 nucleotides agree with TRBD1. V trimming: 6 bases; J trimming: 1 base; junction bases outside the gene matches: 6. The CDR3 spans 14 residues. The germline CDR1 and CDR2 sequences are MNHNS and SASEGT. The chain's CDR3 is CASRLTGQSYEQYF. CDR3 DNA sequence: TGTGCCAGCAGGCTTACGGGACAGTCCTACGAGCAGTACTTC.

The chain recombines TRBV28 with TRBJ1-2; D not resolved. This CDR3 contains 12 residues. The germline V gene has CDR1 MDHEN and CDR2 SYDVKM. Trimming left V 8 bases short and J 4 bases short, with 11 bases between. CDR3 sequence reads: CASRRSGYGYTF. The CDR3 region has the DNA TGTGCCAGCCGGAGGTCTGGCTATGGCTACACCTTC.

This clone was seen only once. The J gene is TRBJ2-1, the V gene TRBV7-3, with a weak D call TRBD2 (5 bases). Looked up from germline, CDR1 is SGHTA and CDR2 is FQGTGA. V lost 10 bases and J lost 4, with 14 bases in between. CDR3 length equals 13 residues. The chain's CDR3 is CATSRTSYNEQFF. The CDR3 coding sequence is TGTGCCACCAGTAGGACTTCTTACAATGAGCAGTTCTTC. Full variable domain (outside the CDR3, taken from reference TRBV7-3 and TRBJ2-1): GAGVSQTPSNKVTEKGKYVELRCDPISGHTALYWYRQSLGQGPEFLIYFQGTGAADDSGLPNDRFFAVRPEGSVSTLKIQRTERGDSAVYLCATSRTSYNEQFFGPGTRLTVL.

Notes on this clone: The same CDR3 also results from other DNA sequences found in this sample. The chain uses TRBV7-9 and TRBJ2-5; D not certain. Germline CDR1 and CDR2: SEHNR and FQNEAQ (reference sequence). This CDR3 has 11 residues. Between the trimmed V and J ends, which lost 5 bases and 5 bases, there was a span of 6 bases. The CDR3 is CASSPSETQYF. The DNA for the CDR3 is TGTGCCAGCAGCCCGAGCGAGACCCAGTACTTC.

This chain joins TRBV11-3 and TRBJ1-1; 8 bases map to TRBD1. Germline CDR1 SGHNT, CDR2 YENEEA. Trimming took 5 bases from V and 5 from J; bases not matched to a gene: 10. This CDR3 is built from 15 residues. The CDR3 DNA reads as TGTGCCAGCAGCCCGAGACAGGGGAGGGGGACTGAAGCTTTCTTT. Translating it yields CASSPRQGRGTEAFF. The full variable domain, in which reference TRBV11-3 and TRBJ1-1 provide the parts outside the CDR3, is EAGVVQSPRYKIIEKKQPVAFWCNPISGHNTLYWYLQNLGQGPELLIRYENEEAVDDSQLPKDRFSAERLKGVDSTLKIQPAELGDSAVYLCASSPRQGRGTEAFFGQGTRLTVV.

This clone came up a few times. This chain links TRBV6-5 with TRBJ2-7; a weak D match, TRBD2 (5 bases). The CDR3 spans 13 residues. V was trimmed by 2 bases and J by 2 bases, leaving 7 bases between them. Germline V CDR1 and CDR2: MNHEY, SVGAGI. CDR3 sequence (DNA): TGTGCCAGCAGTTACGCGGGCCCCTACGAGCAGTACTTC. Protein sequence: CASSYAGPYEQYF.

The V call is TRBV6-8, the J call TRBJ2-7; 7 bases are a match to TRBD2. The germline V gene encodes CDR1 MNHGY and CDR2 SAAAGT. Trimming removed 6 bases from V and 2 bases from J; junction bases left unmatched: 10. The CDR3 runs 15 residues. The CDR3 DNA reads TGTGCCAGCAGGGCTTTAGCGGGTCTTACCTACGAGCAGTACTTC. This codes for CASRALAGLTYEQYF.

In DNA, the CDR3 is TGTGCCAGCAGCGTAGAGAAAGGGGCCGGGGAGCTGTTTTTT. Its protein product is CASSVEKGAGELFF. V usage is TRBV9 and J usage is TRBJ2-2; D is possibly TRBD1 (5 bases). The CDR3 length is 14 residues. Germline loops: CDR1 SGDLS, CDR2 YYNGEE. Trimming took off 0 bases at V and 6 bases at J, with 9 bases between the two ends.

Ten or more counts support this clone. The chain combines TRBV27 with TRBJ2-3, with 12 positions matching TRBD2. CDR3 length equals 15 residues. Unmatched junction bases numbered 5, after V lost 6 bases and J lost 4 bases. Germline CDR1 reads MNHEY; CDR2 reads SMNVEV (reference sequence). The CDR3 DNA reads as TGTGCCAGCAGGCGGACTAGCGGGGTGGCAGATACGCAGTATTTT. Its protein product is CASRRTSGVADTQYF.

The rearrangement links TRBV7-2 to TRBJ1-5; the D is unclear. Germline assignment: CDR1 SGHTA and CDR2 FQGNSA. This CDR3 is built from 15 residues. V lost 0 bases and J lost 6, with 12 bases in between. The CDR3 region has the DNA TGTGCCAGCAGCTTAGCCGAGGTAGTTGGTCAGCCCCAGCATTTT. Residues: CASSLAEVVGQPQHF. The variable domain in full, with the rest retrieved from reference TRBV7-2 and TRBJ1-5, is GAGVSQSPSNKVTEKGKDVELRCDPISGHTALYWYRQSLGQGLEFLIYFQGNSAPDKSGLPSDRFSAERTGGSVSTLTIQRTQQEDSAVYLCASSLAEVVGQPQHFGDGTRLSIL.

This clone was counted once. The J gene is TRBJ2-7, the V gene TRBV18; TRBD1 agrees at 9 bases. The CDR3 spans 14 residues. Germline loops: CDR1 KGHSH, CDR2 LQKENI. V shed 3 bases, J shed 5 bases, and the junction held 5 bases outside the gene matches. CDR3: CASSPRQGVDEQYF. The CDR3 DNA reads as TGTGCCAGCTCACCCCGACAGGGGGTCGACGAGCAGTACTTC.

The chain has TRBV27 and TRBJ1-6; D uncertain. Germline loops: CDR1 MNHEY, CDR2 SMNVEV (reference sequence). The CDR3 consists of 14 residues. V was pared by 6 bases and J by 10 bases, with 16 bases between. The CDR3, as DNA: TGTGCCAGCAGGTCCCCGGGCAGAGGATCACCCCTCCACTTT. Protein product: CASRSPGRGSPLHF.

This chain uses TRBV11-3 with TRBJ2-7; TRBD1 agrees at 8 bases. This CDR3 is 14 amino acids long. The germline CDR1 and CDR2 sequences are SGHNT and YENEEA. With 7 bases clipped from V and 5 bases from J, the junction kept 10 bases outside the gene matches. The CDR3 DNA is TGTGCCAGCACAACGAGGACAGGGTACCACGAGCAGTACTTC. The encoded protein is CASTTRTGYHEQYF.

The chain links TRBV7-2 to TRBJ2-1; the D call may be TRBD1 or TRBD2 (5 bases each). Trimming removed 0 bases at V and 7 bases at J, with 10 bases between. CDR1 is SGHTA and CDR2 is FQGNSA in the germline V gene. The CDR3 is 14 residues long. CDR3 protein: CASSLAGTGNEQFF. The CDR3 DNA sequence: TGTGCCAGCAGCTTAGCTGGGACGGGTAATGAGCAGTTCTTC.

This chain connects TRBV7-2 to TRBJ1-2; 10 bases map to TRBD1. V shed 0 bases and J 1 base; nucleotides not matched to a gene: 2. This CDR3 region has 16 residues. Germline CDR1 is SGHTA and CDR2 is FQGNSA. Written as DNA, the CDR3 is TGTGCCAGCAGCTTAGCCTGGACAGGGGGTAACTATGGCTACACCTTC. Translation: CASSLAWTGGNYGYTF.

The rearrangement uses TRBV25-1 and TRBJ2-5; no definite D call. The V and J ends lost 7 bases and 1 base respectively, with 10 bases between them. CDR1 and CDR2 from the germline V gene are MGHDK and SYGVNS. The CDR3 covers 13 residues. Here the CDR3 reads CASTGAFQETQYF. The CDR3 region has the DNA TGTGCCAGCACCGGCGCATTCCAAGAGACCCAGTACTTC.

This clone came up a few times. The chain has TRBV7-2 and TRBJ1-5; 9 bases line up with TRBD1. CDR3 length equals 15 residues. Per germline, CDR1 SGHTA and CDR2 FQGNSA. V lost 5 bases, J lost 2 bases, and 4 bases stayed unmatched. DNA for the CDR3: TGTGCCAGCAGCAGGGACAGGGCTGGCAATCAGCCCCAGCATTTT. Translated, it gives CASSRDRAGNQPQHF. The variable domain in full, with the rest retrieved from reference TRBV7-2 and TRBJ1-5, is GAGVSQSPSNKVTEKGKDVELRCDPISGHTALYWYRQSLGQGLEFLIYFQGNSAPDKSGLPSDRFSAERTGGSVSTLTIQRTQQEDSAVYLCASSRDRAGNQPQHFGDGTRLSIL.

V gene TRBV5-1 combines with J gene TRBJ1-1, with D perhaps matching TRBD1 (5 bases). The CDR3 extends over 13 amino acids. Germline-derived CDR1 and CDR2 are SGHRS and YFSETQ. The V end lost 0 bases, the J end lost 9 bases, and 12 bases lay between the germline ends. As DNA, the CDR3 is TGCGCCAGCAGCTTGGACCGTCAGGGTAAAGCTTTCTTT. Protein: CASSLDRQGKAFF.

This clone was picked up one time. This rearrangement joins TRBV27 to TRBJ2-4; D ambiguous. V was clipped by 9 bases and J by 0 bases, with 3 bases between them. The germline gives CDR1 MNHEY, CDR2 SMNVEV (reference sequence). This CDR3 has 11 amino acids. CDR3 residues: CARLAKNIQYF. CDR3 nucleotides: TGTGCCAGGCTAGCCAAAAACATTCAGTACTTC.

The chain carries TRBV7-9 and TRBJ2-7, with D perhaps matching TRBD1 (5 bases). The germline V and J ends were trimmed by 4 bases and 0 bases, with 13 bases remaining between them. The CDR3 sequence is 15 residues long. Germline assignment: CDR1 SEHNR and CDR2 FQNEAQ (reference sequence). CDR3 nucleotide sequence: TGTGCCAGCAGCTCAATTTTACAGGACTCCTACGAGCAGTACTTC. Translation: CASSSILQDSYEQYF. The variable domain in full, with the rest retrieved from reference TRBV7-9 and TRBJ2-7, is DTGVSQNPRHKITKRGQNVTFRCDPISEHNRLYWYRQTLGQGPEFLTYFQNEAQLEKSRLLSDRFSAERPKGSFSTLEIQRTEQGDSAMYLCASSSILQDSYEQYFGPGTRLTVT.

This clone was detected only once. The genes are TRBV28 and TRBJ2-3, with a weak D call TRBD2 (5 bases). Between the trimmed V and J ends, which lost 4 bases and 6 bases, there was a span of 8 bases. Looked up from germline, CDR1 is MDHEN and CDR2 is SYDVKM. This CDR3 contains 12 residues. CDR3 loop: CASSSSQDTQYF. In DNA, the CDR3 is TGTGCCAGCAGTTCTAGCCAGGATACGCAGTATTTT.